The 22 T cell receptor beta chains presented below share a single source sample, sequenced in a study of T cell responses to AZD1222 COVID-19 vaccine (dated by TCRdb to about 2021). Receptors were amplified or captured by the immunoSEQ multiplex PCR assay. TCRdb's version of the immuneACCESS table is confined to in-frame rearrangements and falls short of the full clone set. An unresolved V gene accounts for under half of the shortfall where checked; the remainder is of unknown origin. The sample table contains 85,000 to 90,000 clones; only one count was recorded for about nine tenths of them. The top ten hold about 3% of the sample. The label giving this sample's time point can be read as: baseline before first vaccination. Material: peripheral blood, obtained on day 0 of AZD1222 vaccination. These receptors were taken from an adult in good health.

CDR3 bases: TGTGCCACACAGGGACGGTCCTATAATTCACCCCTCCACTTT. This translates into CATQGRSYNSPLHF. The rearrangement links TRBV6-5 to TRBJ1-6; D might be TRBD1 (6 bases). Germline V gene lookup returns CDR1 MNHEY and CDR2 SVGAGI. This CDR3 contains 14 residues. Trimming removed 10 bases at V and 1 base at J, with 11 bases between.

The chain couples TRBV14 to TRBJ2-1; D is ambiguous. This CDR3 has 14 amino acids. V was shortened by 4 bases and J by 9 bases, with 16 bases between the two germline ends. The V gene's germline CDR1 is SGHDN and CDR2 FVKESK. The CDR3, as DNA: TGTGCCAGCAGCCCGTATGTAGCATCCGGTGAGCAGTTCTTC. It codes for CASSPYVASGEQFF.

For the CDR3, the DNA is TGTGCCAGCAGCTTGGGACTAGCGGGACCCTACGAGCAGTACTTC. Protein: CASSLGLAGPYEQYF. The J gene is TRBJ2-7, the V gene TRBV7-2; 13 bases are a match to TRBD2. Looked up from germline, CDR1 is SGHTA and CDR2 is FQGNSA. The CDR3 spans 15 residues. V lost 3 bases and J lost 2; bases outside the gene matches: 1. The full variable domain, in which reference TRBV7-2 and TRBJ2-7 provide the parts outside the CDR3, is GAGVSQSPSNKVTEKGKDVELRCDPISGHTALYWYRQSLGQGLEFLIYFQGNSAPDKSGLPSDRFSAERTGGSVSTLTIQRTQQEDSAVYLCASSLGLAGPYEQYFGPGTRLTVT.

This clone was picked up a small number of times. The chain employs TRBV10-2 and TRBJ2-5, with TRBD2 matching over 7 bases. The CDR3 extends over 15 amino acids. Germline V gene sequence: CDR1 WSHSY, CDR2 SAAADI. Trimming cost V 10 bases and J 6 bases; bases outside gene matches: 17. The CDR3 here is CATSPGGSSRKTQYF. In nucleotides, the CDR3 is TGCGCCACCTCACCCGGGGGGTCCAGCAGGAAGACCCAGTACTTC.

About this clone itself: Other nucleotide sequences in the sample specify the same CDR3. This chain links TRBV6-5 with TRBJ1-5, with D unresolved. The V end was cut by 0 bases, the J end by 5 bases, with 8 bases between. The CDR3 loop spans 14 amino acids. CDR1 MNHEY and CDR2 SVGAGI come from the germline V gene. The CDR3 loop is CASSYSRGDQPQHF. CDR3 nucleotides: TGTGCCAGCAGTTACTCGAGAGGAGATCAGCCCCAGCATTTT.

V gene TRBV2 combines with J gene TRBJ1-5; no reliable D call. CDR3 length: 13 amino acids. Per germline, CDR1 SNHLY and CDR2 FYNNEI. Trimming pared 1 base from V and 7 bases from J, leaving 8 bases between. The CDR3 DNA reads as TGTGCCAGCAGTGAAGAGGGAAAGCAGCCCCAGCATTTT. It is translated as CASSEEGKQPQHF.

V is TRBV5-8 and J is TRBJ2-7; possible D gene TRBD2, 6 bases. Germline CDR1 SGHTS, CDR2 YDEGEE. The CDR3 extends over 15 amino acids. Trimming stripped 4 bases from V and 2 bases from J, with 16 bases between. The CDR3 coding sequence is TGTGCCAGCAGCGATACGGGACTCCAGCCCTACGAGCAGTACTTC. Protein: CASSDTGLQPYEQYF.

The genes are TRBV28 and TRBJ2-3; TRBD2 agrees at 8 bases. Trimming cost V 11 bases and J 1 base; bases outside gene matches: 14. Germline loops: CDR1 MDHEN, CDR2 SYDVKM. This CDR3 has 16 amino acids. CDR3 nucleotides: TGTGCCTACTCAGCGGGAGAGGGGTTTGGCACAGATACGCAGTATTTT. Translation: CAYSAGEGFGTDTQYF. Full variable domain (missing parts from reference TRBV28 and TRBJ2-3): DVKVTQSSRYLVKRTGEKVFLECVQDMDHENMFWYRQDPGLGLRLIYFSYDVKMKEKGDIPEGYSVSREKKERFSLILESASTNQTSMYLCAYSAGEGFGTDTQYFGPGTRLTVL.

This chain uses TRBV2 with TRBJ2-7; perhaps TRBD1 as D (8 bases). The germline V and J ends were trimmed by 4 bases and 3 bases, with 16 bases remaining between them. The CDR3 is 15 amino acids. The germline V gene encodes CDR1 SNHLY and CDR2 FYNNEI. The CDR3 region is CASSGQGSGGYEQYF. CDR3 DNA sequence: TGTGCCAGCAGTGGACAGGGGTCGGGGGGCTACGAGCAGTACTTC.

The table lists this clone with a few counts. V is TRBV2 and J is TRBJ2-7, with 9 bases that match TRBD1. CDR3 length: 14 residues. Germline values: CDR1 SNHLY, CDR2 FYNNEI. Trimming cost V 3 bases and J 5 bases; bases outside gene matches: 5. Written as DNA, the CDR3 is TGTGCCAGCAGTGAGCGGGACAGGGCCCACGAGCAGTACTTC. It codes for CASSERDRAHEQYF.

CDR3 bases: TGTGCCAGCACCCCGGTCGGGCTCAATGAAAAACTGTTTTTT. Translation gives CASTPVGLNEKLFF. The J gene is TRBJ1-4, the V gene TRBV28; no definite D call. CDR1 and CDR2 (germline): MDHEN, SYDVKM. The V end lost 7 bases, the J end lost 5 bases, and 14 bases lay between the germline ends. This CDR3 is 14 amino acids long.

The V and J genes are TRBV9 and TRBJ2-1, with 11 bases fitting TRBD2. The length of the CDR3 is 15 residues. Germline CDR1 is SGDLS and CDR2 is YYNGEE. The V gene end was trimmed by 2 bases and the J gene end by 3 bases; junction bases not matched to a gene: 1. CDR3 residues: CASSVLAGGYNEQFF. The CDR3 DNA sequence: TGTGCCAGCAGCGTTCTAGCGGGGGGCTACAATGAGCAGTTCTTC.

The chain recombines TRBV3-1 (or the pseudogene TRBV3-2) with TRBJ2-3; perhaps TRBD2 as D (5 bases). There are 17 residues in the CDR3. CDR1 is LGHDT, CDR2 YNNKEL, per germline (reference sequence). Trimming left V 1 base short and J 11 bases short, with 25 bases between. Here the CDR3 DNA reads TGTGCCAGCAGCCAAGTTTTGGACTCTCCCCCGCCGATCGGGCAGTATTTT. The encoded protein is CASSQVLDSPPPIGQYF.

The rearrangement joins TRBV7-9 to TRBJ1-1; D may be TRBD1 (6 bases). Germline V lookup: CDR1 SEHNR, CDR2 FQNEAQ (reference sequence). The CDR3 has 15 amino acids. V lost 3 bases and J lost 0, with 11 bases in between. The CDR3 region has the DNA TGTGCCAGCAGCTTGCCGGGGGCCATGAACACTGAAGCTTTCTTT. Protein sequence: CASSLPGAMNTEAFF.

V gene TRBV7-2 combines with J gene TRBJ2-3, with D possibly matching TRBD2 (6 bases). CDR1 is SGHTA and CDR2 is FQGNSA in the germline V gene. The CDR3 consists of 14 residues. V gave up 0 bases and J gave up 4 bases, with 8 bases separating them. The CDR3 DNA follows: TGTGCCAGCAGCTTAGCGCGGGGCGCAGATACGCAGTATTTT. Amino acid sequence: CASSLARGADTQYF.

The chain employs TRBV1 and TRBJ2-1; the D call of TRBD2 is as the table states it, not checked on the DNA. TRBV1 is noted as a pseudogene. The CDR3 spans 14 residues. The CDR3 loop reads CTSSHDSYLNEQFF. For the CDR3, the DNA is TGCACCAGCAGCCACGACTCGTATCTCAATGAGCAGTTCTTC.

The chain has TRBV19 and TRBJ1-2; D unclear. Germline-derived CDR1 and CDR2 are LNHDA and SQIVND (reference sequence). V lost 0 bases and J lost 11, with 25 bases in between. CDR3 size: 17 residues. The CDR3 bases are TGTGCCAGTAGTATAGAGGCAGGAAGGGTTGGTGGTTTTGGGTACACCTTC. Its protein is CASSIEAGRVGGFGYTF.

This chain uses TRBV7-9 with TRBJ1-3, with 7 bases that match TRBD1. The length of the CDR3 is 17 residues. The trim removed 1 base at V and 4 bases at J, leaving 10 bases unmatched. Germline V CDR1 and CDR2: SEHNR, FQNEAQ (reference sequence). CDR3 nucleotides: TGTGCCAGCAGCTTAGGTCCAGGGGGAGATTCGGGAAACACCATATATTTT. Amino acid sequence: CASSLGPGGDSGNTIYF. Together with reference TRBV7-9 and TRBJ1-3, the CDR3 gives the full variable domain: DTGVSQNPRHKITKRGQNVTFRCDPISEHNRLYWYRQTLGQGPEFLTYFQNEAQLEKSRLLSDRFSAERPKGSFSTLEIQRTEQGDSAMYLCASSLGPGGDSGNTIYFGEGSWLTVV.

The rearrangement joins TRBV2 to TRBJ1-2; D not certain. The CDR3 covers 13 residues. Germline CDR1 reads SNHLY; CDR2 reads FYNNEI. V lost 2 bases and J lost 7, with 11 bases in between. CDR3 DNA: TGTGCCAGCAGTGAAACGGGATTCAGTGGCTACACCTTC. Translating it yields CASSETGFSGYTF.

The CDR3 region is CAISAGTSGSETQYF. Here the CDR3 DNA reads TGTGCCATCAGTGCCGGGACTAGCGGGAGTGAGACCCAGTACTTC. The rearrangement links TRBV10-3 to TRBJ2-5; 14 bases align to TRBD2. The CDR3 runs 15 residues. V was pared by 4 bases and J by 5 bases, with 3 bases of the junction left unmatched. Germline assignment: CDR1 ENHRY and CDR2 SYGVKD.

The V gene is TRBV28, the J gene TRBJ1-3; tentative D call: TRBD1 (5 bases). CDR3 size: 15 residues. Trimming left V 6 bases short and J 4 bases short, with 16 bases between. Germline V gives CDR1 MDHEN, CDR2 SYDVKM. The CDR3 loop is CASSQDTNHGNTIYF. As DNA, the CDR3 is TGTGCCAGCAGCCAGGACACAAACCACGGAAACACCATATATTTT.

The chain recombines TRBV12-5 with TRBJ1-1, with TRBD1 matching over 9 bases. The V gene's germline CDR1 is LGHNT and CDR2 FRNRAP. With 5 bases clipped from V and 4 bases from J, the junction kept 8 bases outside the gene matches. The CDR3 has 15 residues. CDR3 sequence (DNA): TGTGCTAGTGGTCCGGGACAGGGATACGGCACTGAAGCTTTCTTT. Its protein is CASGPGQGYGTEAFF.